The clone carrying this T cell receptor (beta chain) appeared a few times. As yet, its antigen is unknown. This CDR3 has 16 amino acids. The germline V gene has CDR1 SGHRS and CDR2 YFSETQ. V shed 4 bases, J shed 6 bases, and the junction held 11 bases outside the gene matches. The record originates from a study of response to subunit inactivated influenza vaccine. One entry per CDR3 protein, called by TCRdb with MiXCR from the RT-PCR reads. There are 650,000 to 800,000 distinct CDR3 sequences in the sample; about 18% occur only once, and approximately 11% lies in the top ten. Findings of the study overall: Every seasonal influenza vaccination brings in few new T cells, the authors suggested.

The chain combines TRBV5-1 with TRBJ2-5; 11 nucleotides align to TRBD2. The sequencing here drew on PBMCs from blood, taken 4 to 6 days after vaccination. The receptor's source is a man aged 50 to 59 who received an inactivated influenza vaccine. CDR3 in amino acids: CASSQGGTSGQKTQYF. DNA for the CDR3: TGCGCCAGCAGCCAAGGAGGGACTAGCGGTCAGAAGACCCAGTACTTC.